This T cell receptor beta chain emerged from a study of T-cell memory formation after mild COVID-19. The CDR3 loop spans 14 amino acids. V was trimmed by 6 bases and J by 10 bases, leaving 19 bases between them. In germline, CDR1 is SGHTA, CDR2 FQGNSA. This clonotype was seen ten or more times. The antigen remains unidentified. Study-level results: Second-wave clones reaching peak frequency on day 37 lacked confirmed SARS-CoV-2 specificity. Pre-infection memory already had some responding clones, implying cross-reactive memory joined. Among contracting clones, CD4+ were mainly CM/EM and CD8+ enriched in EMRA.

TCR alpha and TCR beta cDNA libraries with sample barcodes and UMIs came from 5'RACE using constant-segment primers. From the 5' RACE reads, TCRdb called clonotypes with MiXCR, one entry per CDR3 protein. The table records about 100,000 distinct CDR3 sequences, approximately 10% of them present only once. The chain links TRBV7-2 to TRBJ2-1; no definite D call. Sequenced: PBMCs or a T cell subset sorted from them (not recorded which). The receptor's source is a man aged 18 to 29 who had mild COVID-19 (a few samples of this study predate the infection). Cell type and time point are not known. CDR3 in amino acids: CASSLWPGPQEQFF. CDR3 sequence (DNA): TGTGCCAGCAGTCTGTGGCCGGGTCCTCAGGAGCAGTTCTTC.